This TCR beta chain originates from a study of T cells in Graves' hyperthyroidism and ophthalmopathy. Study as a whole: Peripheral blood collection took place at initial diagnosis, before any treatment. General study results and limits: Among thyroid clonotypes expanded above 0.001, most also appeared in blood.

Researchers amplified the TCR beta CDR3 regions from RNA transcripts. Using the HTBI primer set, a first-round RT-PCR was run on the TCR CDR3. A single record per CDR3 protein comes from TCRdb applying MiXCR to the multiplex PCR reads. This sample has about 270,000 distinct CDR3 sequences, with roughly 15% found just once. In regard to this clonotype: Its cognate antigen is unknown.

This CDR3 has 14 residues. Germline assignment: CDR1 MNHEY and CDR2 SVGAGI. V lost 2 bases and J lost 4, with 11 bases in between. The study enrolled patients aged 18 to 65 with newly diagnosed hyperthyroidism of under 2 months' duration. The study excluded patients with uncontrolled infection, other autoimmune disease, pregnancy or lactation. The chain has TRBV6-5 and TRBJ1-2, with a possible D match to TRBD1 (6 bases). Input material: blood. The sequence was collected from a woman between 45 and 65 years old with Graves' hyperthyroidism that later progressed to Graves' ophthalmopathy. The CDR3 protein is CASSYGGPGYGYTF. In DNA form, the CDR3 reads TGTGCCAGCAGTTACGGGGGGCCGGGCTATGGCTACACCTTC.